One and the same sample provided the 11 T cell receptor beta chains below, sequenced in a study of T cell responses to AZD1222 COVID-19 vaccine. The protocol was immunoSEQ multiplex PCR, while the TCRdb copy is restricted to in-frame clones and leaves out a portion. The sample holds about 18,000 clones; roughly 91% are singletons and the top ten take 8.7%. Material: peripheral blood, obtained 28 days after the second AZD1222 dose. The receptors shown here come from an adult who received the AZD1222 COVID-19 vaccine.

The chain carries TRBV7-9 and TRBJ2-6; TRBD2 might be the D (6 bases). V lost 4 bases to trimming and J lost 1 base, with 14 bases between them. The CDR3 extends over 17 amino acids. Germline V gene sequence: CDR1 SEHNR, CDR2 FQNEAQ (reference sequence). This CDR3 is CASSSGGGASGANVLTF. For the CDR3, the DNA is TGTGCCAGCAGCTCCGGTGGCGGGGCGTCTGGGGCCAACGTCCTGACTTTC.

The chain combines TRBV19 with TRBJ1-1, with 11 bases identical to TRBD1. Germline-derived CDR1 and CDR2 are LNHDA and SQIVND (reference sequence). V gave up 8 bases and J gave up 4 bases; unmatched junction bases: 3. The CDR3 has 13 amino acids. CDR3 sequence (DNA): TGTGCCAGTTCGGACAGGGGGCTCACTGAAGCTTTCTTT. Protein product: CASSDRGLTEAFF.

The J gene is TRBJ2-5, the V gene TRBV5-4; maybe TRBD2 (8 bases). Looked up from germline, CDR1 is SGHNT and CDR2 is YYREEE (reference sequence). The germline V and J ends were trimmed by 7 bases and 5 bases, with 24 bases remaining between them. The CDR3 runs to 16 residues. The CDR3 spells CASLPGGRGLGETQYF. CDR3 in DNA: TGTGCCAGCCTCCCGGGGGGGAGGGGGCTGGGGGAGACCCAGTACTTC.

The chain carries TRBV5-1 and TRBJ2-3; 7 bases line up with TRBD1. The CDR3 runs 15 residues. The ends lost 2 bases at V and 2 bases at J; junction bases unmatched: 5. From germline, CDR1 is SGHRS and CDR2 YFSETQ. The DNA of the CDR3 is TGCGCCAGCAGCTTCCGACAGGGAACCACAGATACGCAGTATTTT. This translates into CASSFRQGTTDTQYF.

The chain employs TRBV19 and TRBJ2-2; D remains ambiguous. The CDR3 has 12 amino acids. V was shortened by 7 bases and J by 1 base, with 4 bases between the two germline ends. Germline V gene lookup returns CDR1 LNHDA and CDR2 SQIVND (reference sequence). CDR3 nucleotide sequence: TGTGCCAGTAACCTGAACACCGGGGAGCTGTTTTTT. Translated, it gives CASNLNTGELFF.

The chain couples TRBV19 to TRBJ1-1; D is ambiguous. The CDR3 has 13 residues. Per germline, CDR1 LNHDA and CDR2 SQIVND (reference sequence). The germline V and J ends were trimmed by 6 bases and 4 bases, with 12 bases remaining between them. CDR3 in DNA: TGTGCCAGTAGGGAGACCAGCTCCACTGAAGCTTTCTTT. It yields the protein CASRETSSTEAFF.

V and J are TRBV9 and TRBJ2-3; D not certain. Trimming took off 0 bases at V and 0 bases at J, with 8 bases between the two ends. CDR1 and CDR2 (germline): SGDLS, YYNGEE. The CDR3 covers 15 residues. The CDR3 protein is CASSVARLSTDTQYF. The CDR3 coding sequence is TGTGCCAGCAGCGTAGCTCGGCTAAGCACAGATACGCAGTATTTT.

This sequence joins TRBV5-1 and TRBJ2-7, with a weak D call TRBD2 (6 bases). V was cut by 4 bases and J by 1 base, with 15 bases left in between. The V gene's germline CDR1 is SGHRS and CDR2 YFSETQ. There are 15 residues in the CDR3. The CDR3: CASSHGLPLSYEQYF. Here the CDR3 DNA reads TGCGCCAGCAGCCACGGACTACCTCTGTCCTACGAGCAGTACTTC.

The rearrangement links TRBV11-2 to TRBJ2-7; TRBD1 aligns across 7 bases. This CDR3 region has 14 residues. The ends lost 5 bases at V and 4 bases at J; junction bases unmatched: 8. The germline V gene has CDR1 SGHAT and CDR2 FQNNGV. The CDR3 sequence is CASSTRRQGYEQYF. The CDR3 DNA follows: TGTGCCAGCAGCACCCGACGACAGGGTTACGAGCAGTACTTC.

This chain uses TRBV5-1 with TRBJ2-4, with D tentatively TRBD2 (5 bases). Trimming removed 2 bases from V and 6 bases from J, with 6 bases in between. The CDR3 is 12 residues long. Germline assignment: CDR1 SGHRS and CDR2 YFSETQ. In DNA, the CDR3 is TGCGCCAGCAGCTTTGAGGGAAACATTCAGTACTTC. This gives the protein CASSFEGNIQYF.

This chain joins TRBV2 and TRBJ1-3, with D unclear. The CDR3 has 14 residues. CDR1 is SNHLY and CDR2 is FYNNEI in the germline V gene. Trimming left V 6 bases short and J 4 bases short, with 13 bases between. CDR3 coding DNA: TGTGCCAGCAGATCGGGGTTTTCCGGAAACACCATATATTTT. Residues: CASRSGFSGNTIYF.